Listed below are T cell receptor beta chains from one sample, sequenced in a study of T cells in localized non-small cell lung cancer. Only in-frame clones appear in the TCRdb table, and some are missing; sequencing was by immunoSEQ multiplex PCR. Of some 21,000 clones in the sample, around nine tenths were seen once. The material was peripheral blood, obtained before any cancer treatment. The receptors shown here come from a male donor at least 60 years old with stage I squamous cell lung carcinoma. The CDR3 runs from the conserved cysteine through the conserved F or W. A D gene is named only where the DNA matches it firmly. The size entry is marked missing in some rows and otherwise reads once, few, many or a size class.

d_call: -
j_call: TRBJ2-3
clone_size: -
v_call: TRBV21-1
cdr3_aa: CASTQRGGLSITDTQYF
cdr3_nt: TGTGCCAGCACCCAAAGAGGGGGACTATCGATCACAGATACGCAGTATTTT

d_call: -
j_call: TRBJ2-7
clone_size: -
v_call: TRBV30
cdr3_aa: CAWSVKGGYEQYF
cdr3_nt: TGTGCCTGGAGTGTAAAAGGGGGCTACGAGCAGTACTTC

d_call: -
j_call: TRBJ2-5
clone_size: -
v_call: TRBV7-9
cdr3_aa: CASSLNGGQQETQYF
cdr3_nt: TGTGCCAGCAGCCTCAATGGGGGACAACAAGAGACCCAGTACTTC

d_call: -
j_call: TRBJ2-1
clone_size: -
v_call: TRBV18
cdr3_aa: CASSPQPSSMGNEQFF
cdr3_nt: TGTGCCAGCTCACCCCAACCTTCGTCGATGGGTAATGAGCAGTTCTTC

d_call: -
j_call: TRBJ1-5
clone_size: -
v_call: TRBV28
cdr3_aa: CASSPPVQGDSTAAQHF
cdr3_nt: TGTGCCAGCAGTCCACCAGTCCAAGGCGACTCCACGGCAGCCCAGCATTTT

d_call: TRBD2
j_call: TRBJ2-7
clone_size: -
v_call: TRBV5-8
cdr3_aa: CASKLAGASEQYF
cdr3_nt: TGTGCCAGCAAACTAGCGGGAGCTTCCGAGCAGTACTTC

d_call: TRBD1
j_call: TRBJ2-7
clone_size: -
v_call: TRBV7-3
cdr3_aa: CASSPGQGMKAVYEQYF
cdr3_nt: TGTGCCAGCAGTCCCGGACAGGGAATGAAAGCCGTTTACGAGCAGTACTTC

d_call: -
j_call: TRBJ2-3
clone_size: -
v_call: TRBV10-1
cdr3_aa: CASSTLDPVHTDTQYF
cdr3_nt: TGCGCCAGCAGTACCCTTGACCCGGTGCATACAGATACGCAGTATTTT

d_call: TRBD1
j_call: TRBJ1-5
clone_size: -
v_call: TRBV2
cdr3_aa: CASSRQGSNQPQHF
cdr3_nt: TGTGCCAGCTCTAGACAGGGCAGCAATCAGCCCCAGCATTTT

d_call: TRBD1
j_call: TRBJ1-2
clone_size: -
v_call: TRBV6-6
cdr3_aa: CASSYSTGGVYGYTF
cdr3_nt: TGTGCCAGCAGTTACTCGACAGGGGGTGTCTATGGCTACACCTTC

d_call: TRBD2
j_call: TRBJ2-7
clone_size: -
v_call: TRBV4-2
cdr3_aa: CASSQDLGLAGYEQYF
cdr3_nt: TGTGCCAGCAGCCAAGATTTGGGGCTAGCGGGTTACGAGCAGTACTTC

d_call: -
j_call: TRBJ2-3
clone_size: -
v_call: TRBV9
cdr3_aa: CASRSKGQYF
cdr3_nt: TGTGCCAGCAGGTCTAAGGGGCAGTATTTT

d_call: TRBD2
j_call: TRBJ2-1
clone_size: -
v_call: TRBV15
cdr3_aa: CATRNPPAGAVGEQFF
cdr3_nt: TGTGCCACGAGAAATCCCCCAGCGGGAGCCGTCGGTGAGCAGTTCTTC

d_call: TRBD2
j_call: TRBJ2-2
clone_size: -
v_call: TRBV2
cdr3_aa: CASSDGGIMNTGELFF
cdr3_nt: TGTGCCAGCAGTGACGGGGGGATTATGAACACCGGGGAGCTGTTTTTT

d_call: TRBD1
j_call: TRBJ1-5
clone_size: -
v_call: TRBV6-5
cdr3_aa: CASIQGQGDQPQHF
cdr3_nt: TGTGCCAGCATTCAAGGACAGGGGGATCAGCCCCAGCATTTT

d_call: -
j_call: TRBJ2-3
clone_size: once
v_call: TRBV6-5
cdr3_aa: CASRTGATDTQYF
cdr3_nt: TGTGCCAGCAGAACCGGAGCAACAGATACGCAGTATTTT

d_call: -
j_call: TRBJ2-6
clone_size: -
v_call: TRBV30
cdr3_aa: CAWGGGAGANVLTF
cdr3_nt: TGTGCCTGGGGAGGGGGTGCTGGGGCCAACGTCCTGACTTTC

d_call: -
j_call: TRBJ2-6
clone_size: -
v_call: TRBV5-1
cdr3_aa: CASSSTSSLSGANVLTF
cdr3_nt: TGCGCCAGCAGCTCTACAAGCTCCCTCTCTGGGGCCAACGTCCTGACTTTC

d_call: -
j_call: TRBJ1-1
clone_size: -
v_call: TRBV6-5
cdr3_aa: CASSYYGGANTEAFF
cdr3_nt: TGTGCCAGCAGTTACTATGGGGGGGCGAACACTGAAGCTTTCTTT

d_call: -
j_call: TRBJ1-5
clone_size: -
v_call: TRBV9
cdr3_aa: CASSAGGGQSQPQHF
cdr3_nt: TGTGCCAGCAGCGCCGGCGGGGGGCAGAGTCAGCCCCAGCATTTT

d_call: -
j_call: TRBJ2-7
clone_size: -
v_call: TRBV7-9
cdr3_aa: CASSLPETGAYEQYF
cdr3_nt: TGTGCCAGCAGCTTACCGGAGACAGGAGCCTACGAGCAGTACTTC

d_call: -
j_call: TRBJ1-4
clone_size: -
v_call: TRBV6-5
cdr3_aa: CASRGSTNEKLFF
cdr3_nt: TGTGCCAGCAGGGGGTCAACTAATGAAAAACTGTTTTTT

d_call: -
j_call: TRBJ2-7
clone_size: -
v_call: TRBV27
cdr3_aa: CASSLKSSSYEQYF
cdr3_nt: TGTGCCAGCAGTTTAAAGTCTAGCTCCTACGAGCAGTACTTC

d_call: TRBD2
j_call: TRBJ2-5
clone_size: -
v_call: TRBV6-6
cdr3_aa: CASSYQGGRETQYF
cdr3_nt: TGTGCCAGCAGTTACCAGGGAGGGAGGGAGACCCAGTACTTC

d_call: TRBD1
j_call: TRBJ1-4
clone_size: once
v_call: TRBV18
cdr3_aa: CASSMGQSEKLFF
cdr3_nt: TGTGCCAGCTCAATGGGACAGAGTGAAAAACTGTTTTTT

d_call: TRBD2
j_call: TRBJ2-1
clone_size: -
v_call: TRBV7-6
cdr3_aa: CASTSAVAGNEQFF
cdr3_nt: TGTGCCAGCACCTCCGCGGTAGCGGGAAATGAGCAGTTCTTC

d_call: -
j_call: TRBJ2-2
clone_size: -
v_call: TRBV6-1
cdr3_aa: CASSEGVSNTGELFF
cdr3_nt: TGTGCCAGCAGTGAAGGGGTTTCCAACACCGGGGAGCTGTTTTTT

d_call: -
j_call: TRBJ1-1
clone_size: -
v_call: TRBV7-2
cdr3_aa: CASSLDRAGEAFF
cdr3_nt: TGTGCCAGCAGCTTAGATAGGGCGGGAGAAGCTTTCTTT

d_call: -
j_call: TRBJ2-3
clone_size: -
v_call: TRBV9
cdr3_aa: CASSGGLYTDTQYF
cdr3_nt: TGTGCCAGCAGCGGGGGACTCTACACAGATACGCAGTATTTT

d_call: -
j_call: TRBJ2-7
clone_size: -
v_call: TRBV21-1
cdr3_aa: CASSPNCRGTGPLYEQYF
cdr3_nt: TGTGCCAGCAGCCCTAATTGCCGAGGGACAGGACCCCTCTACGAGCAGTACTTC

d_call: -
j_call: TRBJ2-5
clone_size: -
v_call: TRBV5-1
cdr3_aa: CASSLVGQETQYF
cdr3_nt: TGCGCCAGCAGCTTGGTAGGGCAAGAGACCCAGTACTTC

d_call: TRBD1
j_call: TRBJ2-7
clone_size: -
v_call: TRBV18
cdr3_aa: CASSPLLGTGNEQYF
cdr3_nt: TGTGCCAGCTCACCCCTGCTCGGGACAGGGAACGAGCAGTACTTC

d_call: TRBD1
j_call: TRBJ1-4
clone_size: -
v_call: TRBV5-8
cdr3_aa: CASSLGGQATNEKLFF
cdr3_nt: TGTGCCAGCAGCTTGGGGGGACAGGCAACTAATGAAAAACTGTTTTTT

d_call: -
j_call: TRBJ2-7
clone_size: -
v_call: TRBV4-3
cdr3_aa: CASSQGTLSYEQYF
cdr3_nt: TGCGCCAGCAGCCAAGGTACACTCTCCTACGAGCAGTACTTC

d_call: TRBD1
j_call: TRBJ1-5
clone_size: -
v_call: TRBV25-1
cdr3_aa: CASSGQGINQPQHF
cdr3_nt: TGTGCCAGCAGTGGACAGGGGATCAATCAGCCCCAGCATTTT

d_call: TRBD2
j_call: TRBJ2-1
clone_size: -
v_call: TRBV10-1
cdr3_aa: CASSSGTSNEQFF
cdr3_nt: TGCGCCAGCAGTAGCGGGACTTCAAATGAGCAGTTCTTC

d_call: -
j_call: TRBJ2-7
clone_size: -
v_call: TRBV19
cdr3_aa: CASPGHTLSYEQYF
cdr3_nt: TGTGCCAGTCCTGGACATACTCTCTCCTACGAGCAGTACTTC

d_call: -
j_call: TRBJ2-3
clone_size: -
v_call: TRBV27
cdr3_aa: CASSFDRATQYF
cdr3_nt: TGTGCCAGCAGTTTCGATCGGGCTACGCAGTATTTT

d_call: TRBD1
j_call: TRBJ2-1
clone_size: -
v_call: TRBV6-5
cdr3_aa: CASKPGQGDYEQFF
cdr3_nt: TGTGCCAGCAAACCGGGACAGGGGGATTATGAGCAGTTCTTC

d_call: -
j_call: TRBJ2-7
clone_size: -
v_call: TRBV6-6
cdr3_aa: CASRSSGGLTYEQYF
cdr3_nt: TGTGCCAGCAGATCTTCAGGGGGGTTAACCTACGAGCAGTACTTC

d_call: TRBD1
j_call: TRBJ2-5
clone_size: -
v_call: TRBV30
cdr3_aa: CAWSYISGQRQETQYF
cdr3_nt: TGTGCCTGGAGCTATATTTCGGGACAGCGCCAAGAGACCCAGTACTTC

d_call: TRBD1
j_call: TRBJ1-2
clone_size: -
v_call: TRBV28
cdr3_aa: CASSLHSTGVVGGYTF
cdr3_nt: TGTGCCAGCAGTTTACACTCCACAGGGGTAGTCGGTGGCTACACCTTC

d_call: -
j_call: TRBJ1-3
clone_size: -
v_call: TRBV6-5
cdr3_aa: CASSSPDTGNTIYF
cdr3_nt: TGTGCCAGCAGTTCCCCAGACACTGGAAACACCATATATTTT

d_call: -
j_call: TRBJ2-7
clone_size: -
v_call: TRBV18
cdr3_aa: CASSPAAGAGEQYF
cdr3_nt: TGTGCCAGCTCACCGGCTGCAGGTGCCGGCGAGCAGTACTTC

d_call: -
j_call: TRBJ2-3
clone_size: -
v_call: TRBV5-8
cdr3_aa: CASSPRLLGTDTQYF
cdr3_nt: TGTGCCAGCAGCCCTCGACTATTGGGCACAGATACGCAGTATTTT

d_call: -
j_call: TRBJ2-7
clone_size: -
v_call: TRBV4-3
cdr3_aa: CASSPSRSSSYEQYF
cdr3_nt: TGCGCCAGCAGCCCCTCGAGGTCGAGCTCCTACGAGCAGTACTTC

d_call: TRBD2
j_call: TRBJ2-2
clone_size: -
v_call: TRBV11-2
cdr3_aa: CASRSGLAGTGELFF
cdr3_nt: TGTGCCAGCAGATCGGGACTAGCGGGAACCGGGGAGCTGTTTTTT

d_call: -
j_call: TRBJ1-5
clone_size: -
v_call: TRBV7-2
cdr3_aa: CASSTKRVGVANNQPQHF
cdr3_nt: TGTGCCAGCAGCACAAAACGGGTAGGGGTTGCGAACAATCAGCCCCAGCATTTT

d_call: -
j_call: TRBJ1-3
clone_size: -
v_call: TRBV13
cdr3_aa: CASSLERGGGSGNTIYF
cdr3_nt: TGTGCCAGCAGCTTAGAACGGGGCGGAGGTTCTGGAAACACCATATATTTT

d_call: TRBD1
j_call: TRBJ1-5
clone_size: -
v_call: TRBV30
cdr3_aa: CAWSRGTGGINQPQHF
cdr3_nt: TGTGCCTGGAGCAGGGGGACAGGGGGCATCAATCAGCCCCAGCATTTT

d_call: -
j_call: TRBJ2-7
clone_size: once
v_call: TRBV21-1
cdr3_aa: CASSKANSGSQIWCYEQYF
cdr3_nt: TGTGCCAGCAGCAAAGCAAACTCGGGGTCCCAGATTTGGTGCTACGAGCAGTACTTC

d_call: TRBD1
j_call: TRBJ2-1
clone_size: -
v_call: TRBV19
cdr3_aa: CASSGTGGYNEQFF
cdr3_nt: TGTGCCAGTAGCGGGACAGGGGGATACAATGAGCAGTTCTTC

d_call: TRBD1
j_call: TRBJ2-7
clone_size: few
v_call: TRBV10-3
cdr3_aa: CAISEEGGWWDRGVWEQYF
cdr3_nt: TGTGCCATCAGTGAAGAGGGAGGTTGGTGGGACAGGGGCGTTTGGGAGCAGTACTTC